The next 23 T cell receptor beta chains were all read from a single sample in a study of cytomegalovirus exposure and HLA in healthy donors. PCR used 60 Vbeta primers and 13 Jbeta primers. Repertoires were generated with immunoSEQ multiplex PCR, while TCRdb's copy carries only in-frame clones and drops some. The sample yields fewer than 85,000 clones, of which the top ten take up about 3.8%. Sequenced: PBMCs. The receptors originated from a female donor in good health and CMV-seropositive.

The chain joins TRBV5-1 to TRBJ2-3; D is uncertain. Trimming stripped 6 bases from V and 2 bases from J, with 16 bases between. CDR3 length equals 15 residues. CDR1 SGHRS and CDR2 YFSETQ come from the germline V gene. DNA for the CDR3: TGCGCCAGCATGATGCGGCTACTGAACACAGATACGCAGTATTTT. Translated: CASMMRLLNTDTQYF.

The chain has TRBV7-2 and TRBJ2-1; TRBD2 matches at 12 bases. CDR3 size: 15 residues. The germline V gene has CDR1 SGHTA and CDR2 FQGNSA. V dropped 4 bases and J dropped 9; count of bases not matched to a gene: 7. Here the CDR3 DNA reads TGTGCCAGCAGCTCCCTGACTAGCGGGAGTGGTGAGCAGTTCTTC. It translates to CASSSLTSGSGEQFF.

The rearrangement uses TRBV5-6 and TRBJ2-1; maybe TRBD2 (6 bases). This CDR3 is 13 amino acids long. V was shortened by 4 bases and J by 7 bases, with 12 bases between the two germline ends. The V gene's germline CDR1 is SGHDT and CDR2 YYEEEE. In DNA, the CDR3 is TGTGCCAGCAGCACCGGGACTGATAATGAGCAGTTCTTC. Translation gives CASSTGTDNEQFF.

The rearrangement links TRBV9 to TRBJ2-1; D gene ambiguous. Germline CDR1 and CDR2: SGDLS and YYNGEE. The V and J ends lost 1 base and 4 bases respectively, with 6 bases between them. The CDR3 length is 13 residues. Here the CDR3 reads CASSVSGYNEQFF. The DNA of the CDR3 is TGTGCCAGCAGCGTATCCGGTTACAATGAGCAGTTCTTC.

This chain connects TRBV2 to TRBJ2-2; D is perhaps TRBD1 (6 bases). With 6 bases removed from V and 5 bases from J, the gap between germline ends came to 16 bases. Looked up from germline, CDR1 is SNHLY and CDR2 is FYNNEI. This CDR3 has 15 residues. The CDR3 DNA sequence: TGTGCCAGCAGGCGGTTAGACAGGAGGACCGGGGAGCTGTTTTTT. Its protein product is CASRRLDRRTGELFF.

This rearrangement joins TRBV6-5 to TRBJ2-3; possible D gene TRBD2, 6 bases. Trimming stripped 7 bases from V and 6 bases from J, with 14 bases between. CDR1 MNHEY and CDR2 SVGAGI come from the germline V gene. The CDR3 contains 13 residues. The CDR3 bases are TGTGCCAGCAAACAACCGGGGGTTGATACGCAGTATTTT. Translation gives CASKQPGVDTQYF.

This sequence joins TRBV4-1 and TRBJ2-7, with TRBD1 identical over 7 bases. The junction had 5 bases not matched to a gene; V was cut back by 6 bases and J by 0 bases. CDR3 size: 14 residues. CDR1 MGHRA and CDR2 YSYEKL come from the germline V gene. The chain's CDR3 is CASRQGVFSYEQYF. DNA of the CDR3: TGCGCCAGCAGGCAGGGGGTTTTCTCCTACGAGCAGTACTTC.

The chain carries TRBV7-9 and TRBJ1-1; D not certain. The germline V gene encodes CDR1 SEHNR and CDR2 FQNEAQ (reference sequence). Trimming left V 1 base short and J 3 bases short, with 15 bases between. The CDR3 is made up of 16 amino acids. CDR3 region: CASSLGTGREDTEAFF. Here the CDR3 DNA reads TGTGCCAGCAGCTTAGGTACCGGACGGGAGGACACTGAAGCTTTCTTT.

This sequence joins TRBV4-2 and TRBJ2-2; TRBD2 matches at 7 bases. V shed 0 bases and J 4 bases; nucleotides not matched to a gene: 8. CDR3 length: 17 amino acids. Germline V gene lookup returns CDR1 LGHNA and CDR2 YNFKEQ. This chain's CDR3 is CASSQDNRGGVTGELFF. As DNA, the CDR3 is TGTGCCAGCAGCCAAGATAACCGGGGAGGGGTCACCGGGGAGCTGTTTTTT.

V usage is TRBV9 and J usage is TRBJ2-3; perhaps TRBD2 as D (7 bases). V was cut by 4 bases and J by 2 bases, with 20 bases left in between. The germline gives CDR1 SGDLS, CDR2 YYNGEE. The CDR3 totals 17 residues. Here the CDR3 DNA reads TGTGCCAGCAGCACGGACGGGGGGCCTATTTCCACAGATACGCAGTATTTT. Amino acids: CASSTDGGPISTDTQYF.

V is TRBV9 and J is TRBJ2-3, with 8 positions matching TRBD1. Germline CDR1 is SGDLS and CDR2 is YYNGEE. The CDR3 sequence is 18 residues long. The V segment lost 3 bases and the J segment 4 bases; nucleotides outside the gene matches: 16. The chain's CDR3 is CASSADLQGAIYADTQYF. In DNA, the CDR3 is TGTGCCAGCAGCGCAGATCTCCAGGGGGCGATTTACGCAGATACGCAGTATTTT.

The rearrangement joins TRBV7-6 to TRBJ2-5; D unresolved. The CDR3 is made up of 13 amino acids. Between the trimmed V and J ends, which lost 0 bases and 5 bases, there was a span of 7 bases. Germline V gene lookup returns CDR1 SGHVS and CDR2 FNYEAQ. CDR3 in amino acids: CASSLAAVETQYF. DNA for the CDR3: TGTGCCAGCAGCTTAGCAGCCGTGGAGACCCAGTACTTC.

J is TRBJ2-7 and V is TRBV5-1; 8 nucleotides line up with TRBD1. Germline CDR1 reads SGHRS; CDR2 reads YFSETQ. Trimming at V came to 2 bases and at J to 0 bases, leaving 4 bases not matched to a gene. The CDR3 totals 15 residues. In DNA, the CDR3 is TGCGCCAGCAGCTTTCAGGGGGCAAGCTCCTACGAGCAGTACTTC. Residues: CASSFQGASSYEQYF.

V usage is TRBV6-5 and J usage is TRBJ2-7; possibly TRBD2 for D (6 bases). V lost 0 bases to trimming and J lost 0 bases, with 9 bases between them. The CDR3 loop spans 15 amino acids. CDR1 and CDR2 from the germline V gene are MNHEY and SVGAGI. CDR3 nucleotide sequence: TGTGCCAGCAGTTACTCTGGGAGGTTCTCCTACGAGCAGTACTTC. Amino acid sequence: CASSYSGRFSYEQYF.

The chain has TRBV6-5 and TRBJ2-5, with TRBD2 identical over 10 bases. Trimming at V came to 4 bases and at J to 2 bases, leaving 4 bases not matched to a gene. CDR3 length: 15 residues. In germline, CDR1 is MNHEY, CDR2 SVGAGI. The CDR3 loop reads CASSSLAGGQETQYF. In nucleotides, the CDR3 is TGTGCCAGCAGTTCTTTAGCGGGGGGTCAAGAGACCCAGTACTTC.

The chain couples TRBV7-3 to TRBJ2-5; tentative D call: TRBD2 (6 bases). Germline assignment: CDR1 SGHTA and CDR2 FQGTGA. CDR3 length: 14 residues. V was shortened by 2 bases and J by 5 bases, with 12 bases between the two germline ends. The CDR3 region is CASSLAGHGETQYF. The DNA of the CDR3 is TGTGCCAGCAGCTTAGCGGGGCACGGGGAGACCCAGTACTTC.

The V gene is TRBV11-2, the J gene TRBJ2-7, with unresolved D. With 2 bases removed from V and 2 bases from J, the gap between germline ends came to 10 bases. CDR1 is SGHAT and CDR2 is FQNNGV in the germline V gene. This CDR3 is built from 14 residues. The CDR3 sequence: CASSLMSAAYEQYF. CDR3 DNA: TGTGCCAGCAGCTTAATGAGCGCAGCCTACGAGCAGTACTTC.

The genes are TRBV7-9 and TRBJ1-2; 9 bases are shared with TRBD1. Germline V gives CDR1 SEHNR, CDR2 FQNEAQ (reference sequence). The CDR3 is made up of 14 amino acids. V gave up 1 base and J gave up 8 bases; unmatched junction bases: 5. CDR3 nucleotides: TGTGCCAGCAGCTTAGGGGGACAGGGATTCGGCTACACCTTC. Translation gives CASSLGGQGFGYTF.

The genes are TRBV29-1 and TRBJ2-7; TRBD2 matches 14 bases. CDR3 length: 13 amino acids. The V gene end was trimmed by 6 bases and the J gene end by 5 bases; junction bases not matched to a gene: 3. CDR1 and CDR2 (germline): SQVTM, ANQGSEA. The CDR3 nucleotides read TGCAGCGTGGGACTAGCGGGAGCTGACGAGCAGTACTTC. Translation gives CSVGLAGADEQYF.

About this clone itself: Other DNA variants within this sample encode the same CDR3. The CDR3 nucleotides read TGTGCCAGCAGCCGGGACAGGGGGGGTGAGACCCAGTACTTC. Translating gives CASSRDRGGETQYF. V and J are TRBV7-2 and TRBJ2-5; 11 nucleotides agree with TRBD1. With 5 bases clipped from V and 5 bases from J, the junction kept 4 bases outside the gene matches. CDR3 length: 14 residues. Looked up from germline, CDR1 is SGHTA and CDR2 is FQGNSA.

J is TRBJ2-3 and V is TRBV16, with D uncertain. The CDR3 sequence is 13 residues long. Trimming pared 0 bases from V and 4 bases from J, leaving 5 bases between. Germline assignment: CDR1 KGHSY and CDR2 FQNENV. CDR3 nucleotides: TGTGCCAGCAGCCAATCGCCAGCAGATACGCAGTATTTT. It translates to CASSQSPADTQYF.

The chain is built from TRBV18 and TRBJ2-7; D remains ambiguous. V was clipped by 3 bases and J by 1 base, with 7 bases between them. Germline V gives CDR1 KGHSH, CDR2 LQKENI. The CDR3 consists of 13 residues. In nucleotides, the CDR3 is TGTGCCAGCTCACCGGAGTCTTCCTACGAGCAGTACTTC. Translation gives CASSPESSYEQYF.

V and J are TRBV10-1 and TRBJ2-2; 9 nucleotides match TRBD1. With V trimmed by 7 bases and J by 1 base, 10 bases remained unmatched. CDR3 length: 17 residues. The germline V gene has CDR1 WNHNN and CDR2 SYGVQD (reference sequence). The CDR3 nucleotides are TGCGCCAGCACCCAAAGGACGGGACAGGGGAACACCGGGGAGCTGTTTTTT. Translated: CASTQRTGQGNTGELFF.